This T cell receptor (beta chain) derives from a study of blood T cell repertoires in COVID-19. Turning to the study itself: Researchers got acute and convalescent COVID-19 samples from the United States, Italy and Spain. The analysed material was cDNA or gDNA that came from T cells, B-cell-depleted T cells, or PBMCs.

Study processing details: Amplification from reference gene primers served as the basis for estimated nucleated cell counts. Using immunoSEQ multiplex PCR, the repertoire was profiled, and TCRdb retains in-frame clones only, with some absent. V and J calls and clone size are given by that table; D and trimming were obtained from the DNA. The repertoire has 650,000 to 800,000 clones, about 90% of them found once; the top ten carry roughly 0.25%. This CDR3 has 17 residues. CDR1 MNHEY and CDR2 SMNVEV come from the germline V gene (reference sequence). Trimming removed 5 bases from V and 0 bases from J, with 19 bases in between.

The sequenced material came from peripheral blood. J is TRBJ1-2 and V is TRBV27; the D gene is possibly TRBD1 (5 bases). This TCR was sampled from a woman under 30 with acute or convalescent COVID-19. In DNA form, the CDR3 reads TGTGCCAGCAGTCTACTCTCTCAGGGTGGTACTAACTATGGCTACACCTTC. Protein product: CASSLLSQGGTNYGYTF.